The T cell receptor beta chain under discussion was sequenced for a study of T cell responses to AZD1222 COVID-19 vaccine. Overall study results and limits: Clonal diversity may have been underestimated in mostly white British donors. Spike-specific TCR depth and breadth grew after two AZD1222 doses. Researchers report vaccine-associated CD4 TCRs spanning spike, with dominance at 160-218 and 743-854.

Germline lookup yields CDR1 SGHDT and CDR2 YYEEEE. The CDR3 loop spans 17 amino acids. Trimming cost V 1 base and J 0 bases, with 14 bases left between them. Note on this clone: The antigen remains unidentified.

Profiled with immunoSEQ multiplex PCR; TCRdb holds only in-frame clones, not every one. The table includes about 120,000 clones, roughly nine tenths detected once. J is TRBJ1-5 and V is TRBV5-6, with D unclear. Sequenced here: peripheral blood, sampled on day 0 of AZD1222 vaccination. This clonotype was sampled from an adult in good health. CDR3 sequence: CASSLRRSDYSNQPQHF. The CDR3 DNA reads TGTGCCAGCAGCTTGCGGCGCAGTGACTATAGCAATCAGCCCCAGCATTTT. The entire variable domain, with the rest obtained from reference TRBV5-6 and TRBJ1-5, is as follows: DAGVTQSPTHLIKTRGQQVTLRCSPKSGHDTVSWYQQALGQGPQFIFQYYEEEERQRGNFPDRFSGHQFPNYSSELNVNALLLGDSALYLCASSLRRSDYSNQPQHFGDGTRLSIL.